Below are 22 T cell receptor beta chains sequenced from a single sample in a study of blood T cell repertoires in COVID-19. Clones were sequenced by immunoSEQ multiplex PCR, and TCRdb holds only the in-frame ones, with some missing. Among roughly 150,000 clones listed, roughly 80% were seen once. Sequencing used PBMCs or T cells enriched from blood (not recorded which). The receptors derive from a woman between 55 and 75 years old who had recovered from COVID-19.

This clone is a singleton in its sample. The chain carries TRBV7-8 and TRBJ1-1; 8 bases map to TRBD1. This CDR3 has 15 amino acids. V trimming: 7 bases; J trimming: 0 bases; junction bases outside the gene matches: 7. Per germline, CDR1 SGHVS and CDR2 FQNEAQ. CDR3 sequence (DNA): TGTGCCAGCACCAACAGGGGGGGGTTGAACACTGAAGCTTTCTTT. Residues: CASTNRGGLNTEAFF.

This CDR3 is CASSLFPTAATNEKLFF. CDR3 nucleotide sequence: TGTGCCAGCAGTTTATTCCCGACAGCTGCAACTAATGAAAAACTGTTTTTT. The chain recombines TRBV27 with TRBJ1-4, with D perhaps TRBD1 (5 bases). The germline V gene has CDR1 MNHEY and CDR2 SMNVEV (reference sequence). V was clipped by 1 base and J by 0 bases, with 12 bases between them. CDR3 length: 17 residues.

The V and J genes are TRBV28 and TRBJ1-5; tentatively, D is TRBD1 (5 bases). V was clipped by 4 bases and J by 7 bases, with 14 bases between them. The CDR3 sequence is 14 residues long. Germline V lookup: CDR1 MDHEN, CDR2 SYDVKM. CDR3 bases: TGTGCCAGCAGTTCTCAGGGTCTTGGACAGCCCCAGCATTTT. It encodes CASSSQGLGQPQHF.

The rearrangement links TRBV10-3 to TRBJ1-2; 7 nucleotides agree with TRBD1. In germline, CDR1 is ENHRY, CDR2 SYGVKD. The ends lost 8 bases at V and 3 bases at J; junction bases unmatched: 9. This CDR3 comprises 14 residues. CDR3 region: CAIGEEGADYGYTF. For the CDR3, the DNA is TGTGCCATCGGGGAAGAGGGGGCTGACTATGGCTACACCTTC.

This chain links TRBV5-1 with TRBJ1-1; a weak D match, TRBD1 (6 bases). Germline V lookup: CDR1 SGHRS, CDR2 YFSETQ. Trimming left V 5 bases short and J 4 bases short, with 15 bases between. This CDR3 contains 14 residues. The CDR3: CASRRGAEGTEAFF. The CDR3 DNA follows: TGCGCCAGCAGACGGGGGGCCGAAGGCACTGAAGCTTTCTTT.

The chain uses TRBV7-2 and TRBJ2-5, with TRBD2 identical over 7 bases. Germline CDR1 and CDR2: SGHTA and FQGNSA. V lost 5 bases and J lost 4; bases outside the gene matches: 7. This CDR3 spans 14 amino acids. CDR3 bases: TGTGCCAGCAGCCTGATTGGGGGGGGAGAGACCCAGTACTTC. Protein sequence: CASSLIGGGETQYF.

Concerning this clone itself: Its ends do not fully match the called genes, so a read error is possible. The chain links TRBV29-1 to TRBJ1-2, with a tentative D call TRBD1 (5 bases). The CDR3 sequence is 13 residues long. Germline loops: CDR1 SQVTM, CDR2 ANQGSEA. The CDR3 DNA reads TGCAGCGTTGATACTGACGCCTCTACAGGCTACATCTTC. It translates to CSVDTDASTGYIF.

V usage is TRBV2 and J usage is TRBJ1-1; tentatively, D is TRBD1 (6 bases). The germline CDR1 and CDR2 sequences are SNHLY and FYNNEI. Between the trimmed V and J ends, which lost 4 bases and 1 base, there was a span of 7 bases. This CDR3 comprises 13 residues. CDR3 bases: TGTGCCAGCAGTGTACAGGGGAACACTGAAGCTTTCTTT. This gives the protein CASSVQGNTEAFF. The full variable domain, completed using reference TRBV2 and TRBJ1-1, is EPEVTQTPSHQVTQMGQEVILRCVPISNHLYFYWYRQILGQKVEFLVSFYNNEISEKSEIFDDQFSVERPDGSNFTLKIRSTKLEDSAMYFCASSVQGNTEAFFGQGTRLTVV.

The J gene is TRBJ2-6, the V gene TRBV28, with no clear D. Germline V gene sequence: CDR1 MDHEN, CDR2 SYDVKM. The V end was cut by 1 base, the J end by 5 bases, with 9 bases between. The CDR3 is made up of 15 amino acids. The CDR3, as DNA: TGTGCCAGCAGTTTATCAGTGTATAGGGCCAACGTCCTGACTTTC. It encodes CASSLSVYRANVLTF.

The count of this clone is one. J is TRBJ1-1 and V is TRBV5-1; tentatively, D is TRBD1 (5 bases). This CDR3 comprises 15 residues. Germline V gene lookup returns CDR1 SGHRS and CDR2 YFSETQ. The V end lost 2 bases, the J end lost 11 bases, and 22 bases lay between the germline ends. The chain's CDR3 is CASSLTLPGQGGAFF. Written as DNA, the CDR3 is TGCGCCAGCAGCTTAACCCTACCTGGGCAGGGAGGCGCTTTCTTT.

The chain links TRBV3-1 (or the pseudogene TRBV3-2) to TRBJ2-1, with 10 bases identical to TRBD2. The junction had 6 bases not matched to a gene; V was cut back by 5 bases and J by 5 bases. The CDR3 loop spans 15 amino acids. CDR1 is LGHDT and CDR2 is YNNKEL in the germline V gene (reference sequence). CDR3 nucleotide sequence: TGTGCCAGCAGCGACGGACTAGCGGCGAACAATGAGCAGTTCTTC. The encoded protein is CASSDGLAANNEQFF.

V gene TRBV3-1 (or the pseudogene TRBV3-2) combines with J gene TRBJ2-7, with a weak D call TRBD2 (6 bases). This CDR3 comprises 12 residues. The germline V gene encodes CDR1 LGHDT and CDR2 YNNKEL (reference sequence). Trimming took 7 bases from V and 1 from J, leaving 8 bases between them. The CDR3 is CASTGGSYEQYF. Written as DNA, the CDR3 is TGTGCCAGCACCGGGGGTTCCTACGAGCAGTACTTC.

DNA of the CDR3: TGTGCCTGGAAAGGACAGGGTGGTCAGCCCCAGCATTTT. Translation gives CAWKGQGGQPQHF. The rearrangement joins TRBV30 to TRBJ1-5; TRBD1 matches at 8 bases. Trimming removed 4 bases from V and 6 bases from J; junction bases left unmatched: 5. This CDR3 has 13 amino acids. Germline loops: CDR1 GTSNPN, CDR2 SVGIG (reference sequence).

The chain has TRBV19 and TRBJ1-5, with TRBD1 as a possible D gene (6 bases). CDR3 length: 15 residues. From germline, CDR1 is LNHDA and CDR2 SQIVND (reference sequence). Trimming took off 3 bases at V and 6 bases at J, with 15 bases between the two ends. CDR3 sequence (DNA): TGTGCCAGTAGTATTGGGGGCGCCGCGAGTCAGCCCCAGCATTTT. Protein sequence: CASSIGGAASQPQHF.

This clone was seen just once. The chain combines TRBV25-1 with TRBJ1-6; D may be TRBD1 (5 bases). The length of the CDR3 is 15 residues. The germline V and J ends were trimmed by 1 base and 6 bases, with 10 bases remaining between them. CDR1 and CDR2 (germline): MGHDK, SYGVNS. The CDR3 coding sequence is TGTGCCAGCAGTGAATCTGGGACTTTTAATTCACCCCTCCACTTT. Amino acids: CASSESGTFNSPLHF.

The chain recombines TRBV19 with TRBJ1-3; perhaps TRBD1 as D (5 bases). The CDR3 extends over 15 amino acids. Looked up from germline, CDR1 is LNHDA and CDR2 is SQIVND (reference sequence). V lost 2 bases, J lost 0 bases, and 8 bases lay in between. CDR3 in amino acids: CASSINRNSGNTIYF. The CDR3 DNA follows: TGTGCCAGTAGTATAAACAGGAACTCTGGAAACACCATATATTTT.

The genes are TRBV5-1 and TRBJ2-1; TRBD2 matches at 9 bases. Germline CDR1 reads SGHRS; CDR2 reads YFSETQ. With 0 bases clipped from V and 2 bases from J, the junction kept 6 bases outside the gene matches. This CDR3 comprises 17 residues. The CDR3 sequence is CASSLAKASGAYNEQFF. The CDR3 nucleotides read TGCGCCAGCAGCTTGGCCAAGGCTAGCGGGGCCTACAATGAGCAGTTCTTC.

The chain recombines TRBV11-3 with TRBJ2-5; maybe TRBD2 (5 bases). Trimming pared 5 bases from V and 4 bases from J, leaving 14 bases between. There are 14 residues in the CDR3. Germline CDR1 SGHNT, CDR2 YENEEA. DNA of the CDR3: TGTGCCAGCAGCCAAGACACGAGGGCAGAGACCCAGTACTTC. It codes for CASSQDTRAETQYF.

The V gene is TRBV5-6, the J gene TRBJ2-5; no firm D call. The germline gives CDR1 SGHDT, CDR2 YYEEEE. The CDR3 has 11 residues. V lost 5 bases to trimming and J lost 5 bases, with 7 bases between them. CDR3 sequence (DNA): TGTGCCAGCAGACTCTACGAGACCCAGTACTTC. This codes for CASRLYETQYF. Supplemented by reference TRBV5-6 and TRBJ2-5, the full variable domain reads DAGVTQSPTHLIKTRGQQVTLRCSPKSGHDTVSWYQQALGQGPQFIFQYYEEEERQRGNFPDRFSGHQFPNYSSELNVNALLLGDSALYLCASRLYETQYFGPGTRLLVL.

The rearrangement links TRBV18 to TRBJ1-5; D is possibly TRBD1 (5 bases). Germline CDR1 KGHSH, CDR2 LQKENI. The CDR3 extends over 16 amino acids. V was pared by 1 base and J by 0 bases, with 10 bases between. CDR3 residues: CASSPQGLYSNQPQHF. The CDR3 region has the DNA TGTGCCAGCTCACCACAGGGGCTTTATAGCAATCAGCCCCAGCATTTT.

This clone was observed once. This chain joins TRBV6-5 and TRBJ2-2; the D gene is possibly TRBD2 (6 bases). V lost 6 bases to trimming and J lost 7 bases, with 9 bases between them. The CDR3 is 12 residues long. The V gene's germline CDR1 is MNHEY and CDR2 SVGAGI. The CDR3 spells CASSTGLGELFF. The CDR3 DNA reads as TGTGCCAGCAGCACGGGACTCGGGGAGCTGTTTTTT.

The chain employs TRBV2 and TRBJ1-4; the D gene is possibly TRBD1 (5 bases). Looked up from germline, CDR1 is SNHLY and CDR2 is FYNNEI. The CDR3 runs 16 residues. V was cut by 6 bases and J by 7 bases, with 21 bases left in between. CDR3 coding DNA: TGTGCCAGCAGAGCCGGGACTCTCTTGATGGGTGAAAAACTGTTTTTT. Its protein is CASRAGTLLMGEKLFF. The full variable domain, with the rest looked up from reference TRBV2 and TRBJ1-4, is EPEVTQTPSHQVTQMGQEVILRCVPISNHLYFYWYRQILGQKVEFLVSFYNNEISEKSEIFDDQFSVERPDGSNFTLKIRSTKLEDSAMYFCASRAGTLLMGEKLFFGSGTQLSVL.